This TCR beta chain was sequenced in a study of sequential checkpoint blockade in melanoma. Study background: Patients were randomized 1:1 to nivolumab-then-ipilimumab or ipilimumab-then-nivolumab first-line. Both treatment sequences were followed by maintenance nivolumab.

Treatment defined: randomized to nivolumab then ipilimumab (arm A) or the reverse (arm B). None of the patients previously received DNA-damaging chemotherapy. Sorted cells were live CD3+CD8+, lacking CD19 and CD56, from PBMCs. The method was immunoSEQ multiplex PCR; TCRdb's version includes in-frame clones alone and lacks a portion of them. Among over 10,000 clones listed, roughly four fifths were seen once. V was shortened by 0 bases and J by 4 bases, with 17 bases between the two germline ends. The germline gives CDR1 SGDLS, CDR2 YYNGEE. CDR3 length: 17 amino acids. This clone came up once. This sequence originates from a human donor with melanoma. The material sequenced was CD8+ T cells sorted from blood (inferred from file names), taken from a patient given nivolumab and ipilimumab in sequence. The V gene is TRBV9, the J gene TRBJ2-1; TRBD1 is a possible D gene (7 bases). Here the CDR3 reads CASSVAQGGQIYNEQFF. In DNA, the CDR3 is TGTGCCAGCAGCGTAGCTCAGGGGGGACAGATATACAATGAGCAGTTCTTC.